A single sample is the source of the 3 T cell receptor beta chains below, sequenced in a study of metastatic and nonmetastatic thyroid tumors. All patients reached thyroid surgery having received no treatment beforehand. TCRdb reanalyzed the PCR reads with MiXCR. The sample has tens of thousands of clones, around a quarter seen once. The source material was blood. Receptors were obtained from a male donor with papillary thyroid cancer or a benign thyroid nodule (not recorded which). Some clones in this sample may be carry-over from other donors' samples.

The V gene is TRBV30, the J gene TRBJ1-3; D not resolved. Germline V lookup: CDR1 GTSNPN, CDR2 SVGIG (reference sequence). V lost 3 bases and J lost 4, with 10 bases in between. This CDR3 has 13 amino acids. The CDR3: CAWREGIGNTIYF. Here the CDR3 DNA reads TGTGCCTGGAGGGAGGGAATCGGAAACACCATATATTTT.

This clone was found many times. The genes are TRBV28 and TRBJ2-3; 13 nucleotides align to TRBD2. CDR3 length: 15 amino acids. J lost 5 bases, V lost 4 bases, and 3 bases had no gene match. The V gene's germline CDR1 is MDHEN and CDR2 SYDVKM. CDR3 sequence reads: CASSWTSGRKDTQYF. As DNA, the CDR3 is TGTGCCAGCAGTTGGACTAGCGGGAGAAAAGATACGCAGTATTTT.

This clone was observed at least ten times. The chain combines TRBV4-1 with TRBJ1-1, with D unclear. The V end lost 0 bases, the J end lost 4 bases, and 15 bases lay between the germline ends. CDR1 MGHRA and CDR2 YSYEKL come from the germline V gene. The CDR3 length is 16 residues. The CDR3 sequence is CASSQEPGNAGTEAFF. As DNA, the CDR3 is TGCGCCAGCAGCCAAGAGCCGGGGAACGCTGGCACTGAAGCTTTCTTT.